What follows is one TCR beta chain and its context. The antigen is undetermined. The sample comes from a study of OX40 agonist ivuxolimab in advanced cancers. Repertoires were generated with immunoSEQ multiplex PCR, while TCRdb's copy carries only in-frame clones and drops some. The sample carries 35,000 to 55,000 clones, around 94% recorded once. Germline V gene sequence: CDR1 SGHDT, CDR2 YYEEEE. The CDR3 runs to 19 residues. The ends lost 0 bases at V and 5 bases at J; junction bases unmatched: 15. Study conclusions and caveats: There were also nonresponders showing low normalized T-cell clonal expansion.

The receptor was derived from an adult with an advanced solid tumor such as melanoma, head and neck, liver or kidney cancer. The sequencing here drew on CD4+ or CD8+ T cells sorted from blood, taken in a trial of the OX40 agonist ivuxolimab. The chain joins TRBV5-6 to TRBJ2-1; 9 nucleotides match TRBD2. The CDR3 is CASSLAVRLADLFNNEQFF. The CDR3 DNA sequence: TGTGCCAGCAGCTTGGCAGTGCGACTAGCGGACCTTTTCAACAATGAGCAGTTCTTC.